This T cell receptor beta chain was captured in a study of beta chain features in type 1 diabetes. Whole-study context: No patient-donor differences in age, gender, total cells or subset yield. General study results and limits: Individuals with type 1 diabetes displayed fewer insertions and more deletions at VDJ junctions.

The entirety of the isolated RNA underwent reverse transcription, so expressed TCRB transcripts were sequenced. Data came from immunoSEQ multiplex PCR; TCRdb stores just in-frame clones and leaves some out. The repertoire holds roughly 240,000 clones, with 11% to 15% as singletons. This clone showed up just a few times. Its specificity is not known. The CDR3 consists of 12 residues. CDR1 and CDR2 (germline): MNHEY, SVGAGI. V lost 8 bases to trimming and J lost 4 bases, with 11 bases between them. The TCR comes from a woman aged 40 to 49 in good health. The chain combines TRBV6-5 with TRBJ1-1, with D tentatively TRBD1 (6 bases). The sample comprised naive CD4+ T cells from blood. CDR3 bases: TGTGCCAGCTCAGGGGTTGGCACTGAAGCTTTCTTT. It specifies CASSGVGTEAFF.